These T cell receptor beta chains were read from a single sample in a study of brain metastases from non-small cell lung cancer. Data came from immunoSEQ multiplex PCR; TCRdb stores just in-frame clones and leaves some out. In the table there are approximately 4,000 clones, about 80% of which are singletons. The specimen was tumor-adjacent normal tissue. These receptors were collected from a donor over 35 with non-small cell lung cancer. The CDR3 runs from the conserved cysteine through the conserved F or W. Each record gives: clone size, V gene, J gene, D gene, CDR3 protein, CDR3 DNA. A D gene is named only where the DNA matches it firmly. A row's size may be missing; if present it is once, few, many or a size class.

>once|TRBV6-5|TRBJ1-1|-
CASSYSTRGPAAEAFF
TGTGCCAGCAGTTACTCGACCCGTGGCCCAGCCGCTGAAGCTTTCTTT
>-|TRBV19|TRBJ1-1|-
CASSISASLLSGAFF
TGTGCCAGTAGTATTTCGGCCTCTCTCTTGTCTGGAGCTTTCTTT
>-|TRBV6-4|TRBJ2-1|-
CASSDSKGGPANEQFF
TGTGCCAGCAGTGACTCTAAGGGTGGGCCGGCGAATGAGCAGTTCTTC
>once|TRBV14|TRBJ2-7|-
CASSSLKPRVDEQYF
TGTGCCAGCAGTTCGCTCAAGCCTAGGGTGGACGAGCAGTACTTC
>-|TRBV7-8|TRBJ1-4|TRBD1
CASSLLKWTGVREKLFF
TGTGCCAGCAGCTTACTCAAGTGGACAGGGGTTAGAGAAAAACTGTTTTTT
>-|TRBV18|TRBJ2-2|-
CASQGRENTGELFF
TGTGCCAGCCAGGGGCGGGAGAACACCGGGGAGCTGTTTTTT
>-|TRBV24-1|TRBJ2-1|TRBD2
CATSGRGEAGGPGAYNEQFF
TGTGCCACCAGCGGAAGGGGGGAAGCGGGAGGGCCGGGCGCCTACAATGAGCAGTTCTTC
>-|TRBV28|TRBJ1-2|TRBD1
CASSPGDSHRFGYTF
TGTGCCAGCAGCCCCGGGGACAGCCATCGCTTTGGCTACACCTTC
>-|TRBV7-2|TRBJ2-2|TRBD2
CASSLTSGRDTGELFF
TGTGCCAGCAGCTTGACTAGCGGGAGGGACACCGGGGAGCTGTTTTTT
>-|TRBV2|TRBJ1-6|-
CASSKQSSYNSPLHF
TGTGCCAGCAGTAAGCAGAGCTCCTATAATTCACCCCTCCACTTT
>-|TRBV12-5|TRBJ2-1|TRBD2
CASGLTGTSGSVFF
TGTGCTAGTGGTTTGACTGGGACTAGCGGGAGTGTGTTCTTC
>-|TRBV28|TRBJ2-2|TRBD2
CASSLGLAVTGELFF
TGTGCCAGCAGTTTAGGACTAGCGGTCACCGGGGAGCTGTTTTTT
>-|TRBV6-6|TRBJ2-5|TRBD2
CASSTGLAGAETQYF
TGTGCCAGCAGCACAGGGCTAGCGGGAGCAGAGACCCAGTACTTC
>-|TRBV5-1|TRBJ1-1|-
CASSPTLNTEAFF
TGCGCCAGCAGCCCGACCCTGAACACTGAAGCTTTCTTT
>once|TRBV5-6|TRBJ2-7|-
CASSLIRGNLRGEQYF
TGTGCCAGCAGCTTAATCCGCGGAAACCTAAGAGGCGAGCAGTACTTC
>-|TRBV7-3|TRBJ2-1|-
CASSLLDRGEQFF
TGTGCCAGCAGCCTGTTGGATCGGGGTGAGCAGTTCTTC